This TCR beta chain was obtained from a study of cytomegalovirus exposure and HLA in healthy donors. Study-wide context: The 120 validation repertoires matched the 600 to 700 first-cohort repertoires in platform, a later analysis reported.

Clones were read by immunoSEQ multiplex PCR, and TCRdb kept only the in-frame ones, dropping some. The sample consists of roughly 64,000 clones, 95% of them appearing once. Sequenced material: PBMCs. The receptor comes from a woman under 30 in good health and CMV-seropositive.

CDR3: CASSLYGGDEQYF. The CDR3 DNA sequence: TGTGCCAGCAGTTTATATGGGGGGGACGAGCAGTACTTC. The J gene is TRBJ2-7, the V gene TRBV28, with 7 positions matching TRBD2. This CDR3 has 13 amino acids. Per germline, CDR1 MDHEN and CDR2 SYDVKM. With 1 base clipped from V and 5 bases from J, the junction kept 2 bases outside the gene matches. Complete variable domain (other parts from reference TRBV28 and TRBJ2-7): DVKVTQSSRYLVKRTGEKVFLECVQDMDHENMFWYRQDPGLGLRLIYFSYDVKMKEKGDIPEGYSVSREKKERFSLILESASTNQTSMYLCASSLYGGDEQYFGPGTRLTVT.